Following are 24 T cell receptor beta chains from one sample sequenced in a study of blood T cell repertoires in COVID-19. TCRdb keeps only in-frame clones here, not all; method: immunoSEQ multiplex PCR. The sample records about 200,000 clones, approximately 83% being singletons. Sequencing used PBMCs or T cells enriched from blood (not recorded which). The receptors here all came from a woman aged 40 to 50 with acute COVID-19.

As for this clone: The sample has other DNA sequences that encode this CDR3 too. The chain is built from TRBV3-1 (or the pseudogene TRBV3-2) and TRBJ2-4, with TRBD2 as a possible D gene (5 bases). Germline CDR1 and CDR2: LGHDT and YNNKEL (reference sequence). The CDR3 consists of 12 residues. Trimming took 4 bases from V and 7 from J, leaving 8 bases between them. The CDR3 sequence is CASSPSSNIQYF. CDR3 nucleotide sequence: TGTGCCAGCAGCCCTAGCTCCAACATTCAGTACTTC.

The chain combines TRBV5-5 with TRBJ2-3; TRBD1 might be the D (5 bases). The CDR3 loop spans 15 amino acids. The germline gives CDR1 SGHKS, CDR2 YYEKEE (reference sequence). Trimming removed 3 bases from V and 0 bases from J, with 11 bases in between. The CDR3 DNA sequence: TGTGCCAGCAGCTCGCTTAGGGGTAGCACAGATACGCAGTATTTT. Translated: CASSSLRGSTDTQYF. Supplemented by reference TRBV5-5 and TRBJ2-3, the full variable domain reads DAGVTQSPTHLIKTRGQQVTLRCSPISGHKSVSWYQQVLGQGPQFIFQYYEKEERGRGNFPDRFSARQFPNYSSELNVNALLLGDSALYLCASSSLRGSTDTQYFGPGTRLTVL.

The chain has TRBV19 and TRBJ1-3; TRBD1 matches at 8 bases. Germline V gene sequence: CDR1 LNHDA, CDR2 SQIVND (reference sequence). The CDR3 is 15 amino acids. The V and J ends lost 7 bases and 3 bases, in that order; junction bases with no gene match: 8. CDR3 nucleotides: TGTGCCAGTACCCCCTCCGGGACAGGTGGAAACACCATATATTTT. Translation gives CASTPSGTGGNTIYF.

The genes are TRBV7-9 and TRBJ1-1; 9 bases line up with TRBD1. CDR3 size: 17 residues. The V and J ends lost 5 bases and 6 bases, in that order; junction bases with no gene match: 16. The germline V gene encodes CDR1 SEHNR and CDR2 FQNEAQ (reference sequence). The CDR3 region is CASSTGRRGQGSAEAFF. CDR3 DNA sequence: TGTGCCAGCAGCACCGGACGCCGGGGACAGGGTAGTGCTGAAGCTTTCTTT.

The chain combines TRBV19 with TRBJ2-5; D ambiguous. Germline CDR1 reads LNHDA; CDR2 reads SQIVND (reference sequence). This CDR3 spans 14 amino acids. With 6 bases removed from V and 1 base from J, the gap between germline ends came to 12 bases. The CDR3 loop reads CASSAPTSQETQYF. The CDR3 coding sequence is TGTGCCAGTAGCGCCCCGACATCCCAAGAGACCCAGTACTTC.

J is TRBJ2-1 and V is TRBV7-9, with a tentative D call TRBD2 (5 bases). This CDR3 comprises 14 residues. Germline values: CDR1 SEHNR, CDR2 FQNEAQ (reference sequence). Trimming pared 5 bases from V and 2 bases from J, leaving 10 bases between. Here the CDR3 DNA reads TGTGCCAGCAGCGTTACTAGTACCTACAATGAGCAGTTCTTC. The encoded protein is CASSVTSTYNEQFF.

The V gene is TRBV12-3 or TRBV12-4, the J gene TRBJ2-3, with D maybe TRBD2 (5 bases). CDR3 length: 12 residues. Trimming removed 3 bases from V and 5 bases from J, with 6 bases in between. DNA for the CDR3: TGTGCCAGCAGTTTTGGAGGAGATACGCAGTATTTT. This encodes CASSFGGDTQYF.

This chain uses TRBV10-2 with TRBJ2-7, with TRBD1 matching over 7 bases. The CDR3 contains 14 residues. With 6 bases clipped from V and 3 bases from J, the junction kept 8 bases outside the gene matches. The germline CDR1 and CDR2 sequences are WSHSY and SAAADI. CDR3 protein: CASSNRDRFYEQYF. CDR3 nucleotide sequence: TGCGCCAGCAGCAACCGGGACAGATTCTACGAGCAGTACTTC.

This chain links TRBV10-1 with TRBJ2-7; 7 bases align to TRBD2. There are 13 residues in the CDR3. V shed 8 bases, J shed 7 bases, and the junction held 11 bases outside the gene matches. Germline values: CDR1 WNHNN, CDR2 SYGVQD (reference sequence). The CDR3 protein is CASASRLAGEQYF. The CDR3 nucleotides are TGCGCCAGCGCCAGCCGACTAGCTGGAGAGCAGTACTTC.

The chain carries TRBV7-3 and TRBJ2-3; 7 positions match TRBD2. This CDR3 has 17 amino acids. Unmatched junction bases numbered 11, after V lost 1 base and J lost 4 bases. The germline gives CDR1 SGHTA, CDR2 FQGTGA. The CDR3 nucleotides are TGTGCCAGCAGCTTAAATCCAGGGCAGGGAGGGGCAGATACGCAGTATTTT. This sequence encodes CASSLNPGQGGADTQYF.

The chain combines TRBV2 with TRBJ2-3; 7 bases line up with TRBD1. The germline CDR1 and CDR2 sequences are SNHLY and FYNNEI. The trim removed 8 bases at V and 8 bases at J, leaving 7 bases unmatched. This CDR3 contains 12 residues. CDR3: CASVQGGGTQYF. DNA of the CDR3: TGTGCCAGCGTCCAAGGGGGCGGTACGCAGTATTTT.

The gene calls are TRBV6-5 and TRBJ1-6, with D tentatively TRBD1 (6 bases). V was shortened by 7 bases and J by 7 bases, with 17 bases between the two germline ends. The CDR3 runs 15 residues. Germline values: CDR1 MNHEY, CDR2 SVGAGI. CDR3: CASTGVGATNSPLHF. DNA of the CDR3: TGTGCCAGCACCGGGGTGGGGGCTACGAATTCACCCCTCCACTTT.

This clone was seen a handful of times. The V gene is TRBV29-1, the J gene TRBJ1-1; 12 bases are a match to TRBD1. With 5 bases clipped from V and 11 bases from J, the junction kept 15 bases outside the gene matches. Per germline, CDR1 SQVTM and CDR2 ANQGSEA. The CDR3 contains 15 residues. The CDR3 nucleotides are TGCAGCGTTTCCGGGACAGGGGGCGCGGGGTTGGCGGCTTTCTTT. It codes for CSVSGTGGAGLAAFF.

The chain recombines TRBV6-1 with TRBJ1-1; D not resolved. Trimming removed 2 bases from V and 7 bases from J, with 11 bases in between. CDR1 is MNHNS, CDR2 SASEGT, per germline. There are 13 residues in the CDR3. CDR3 nucleotides: TGTGCCAGCAGTGAATGGAGGACGGTTGAAGCTTTCTTT. Protein product: CASSEWRTVEAFF.

The chain links TRBV19 to TRBJ2-2; the match to TRBD1 covers 7 bases. The CDR3 is made up of 13 amino acids. J lost 14 bases, V lost 8 bases, and 14 bases had no gene match. Per germline, CDR1 LNHDA and CDR2 SQIVND (reference sequence). In nucleotides, the CDR3 is TGTGCCAGTGGTCAGGGGGATACCTCAACCCTGTTTTTT. Amino acids: CASGQGDTSTLFF.

The rearrangement joins TRBV15 to TRBJ1-2; D ambiguous. Germline loops: CDR1 LNHNV, CDR2 YYDKDF (reference sequence). V lost 0 bases and J 4 bases, leaving 18 bases between the germline ends. This CDR3 comprises 17 residues. In nucleotides, the CDR3 is TGTGCCACCAGCAGAGATCCGGGTGGTCGAAACACCTATGGCTACACCTTC. It yields the protein CATSRDPGGRNTYGYTF.

The chain uses TRBV27 and TRBJ1-6; perhaps TRBD1 as D (6 bases). Germline V gene data show CDR1 as MNHEY and CDR2 as SMNVEV (reference sequence). CDR3 length equals 13 residues. Trimming cost V 2 bases and J 7 bases, with 6 bases left between them. CDR3: CASSLDRNSPLHF. CDR3 in DNA: TGTGCCAGCAGTTTAGACAGGAATTCACCCCTCCACTTT.

This CDR3 reads CSASLASGRGETQYF. As DNA, the CDR3 is TGCAGTGCTAGTTTGGCTAGCGGGAGAGGGGAGACCCAGTACTTC. The rearrangement uses TRBV20-1 and TRBJ2-5, with 10 bases identical to TRBD2. The CDR3 is 15 amino acids. The V gene's germline CDR1 is DFQATT and CDR2 SNEGSKA (reference sequence). Germline trimming cut 3 bases from V and 5 bases from J; bases unmatched to any gene: 9.

The chain is built from TRBV19 and TRBJ2-5, with 9 bases matching TRBD2. After removal of 3 bases from V and 5 bases from J, the junction contained 10 bases not matched to a gene. CDR1 is LNHDA, CDR2 SQIVND, per germline (reference sequence). The CDR3 is 16 amino acids. The CDR3: CASSIELAGVAETQYF. CDR3 sequence (DNA): TGTGCCAGTAGTATCGAATTAGCGGGAGTGGCGGAGACCCAGTACTTC.

CDR3 DNA sequence: TGTGCCAGCAGTTTAGGGACTAGCGGCTACAATGAGCAGTTCTTC. It is translated as CASSLGTSGYNEQFF. The chain uses TRBV27 and TRBJ2-1, with TRBD2 matching 11 bases. Germline CDR1 and CDR2: MNHEY and SMNVEV (reference sequence). The junction had 0 bases not matched to a gene; V was cut back by 2 bases and J by 3 bases. The CDR3 extends over 15 amino acids.

V and J are TRBV6-4 and TRBJ2-2; 11 bases match TRBD2. The J segment lost 5 bases and the V segment lost 6 bases, leaving 8 bases of the junction unmatched. Germline values: CDR1 MRHNA, CDR2 SNTAGT. There are 16 residues in the CDR3. CDR3 sequence: CASSTTSGRGTGELFF. Written as DNA, the CDR3 is TGTGCCAGCAGCACAACTAGCGGGAGAGGGACCGGGGAGCTGTTTTTT.

The chain has TRBV11-2 and TRBJ2-1, with a tentative D call TRBD2 (7 bases). CDR1 is SGHAT and CDR2 is FQNNGV in the germline V gene. V shed 5 bases and J shed 3 bases, with 17 bases lying between them. CDR3 length: 16 amino acids. The CDR3 protein is CASSEGGLPYYNEQFF. The CDR3 region has the DNA TGTGCCAGCAGCGAGGGGGGGTTACCCTACTACAATGAGCAGTTCTTC.

CDR3: CASSQDWGGSDKAKNIQYF. CDR3 nucleotide sequence: TGTGCCAGCAGCCAAGATTGGGGGGGGTCGGACAAAGCCAAAAACATTCAGTACTTC. The chain uses TRBV4-2 and TRBJ2-4; 7 bases are shared with TRBD2. CDR1 LGHNA and CDR2 YNFKEQ come from the germline V gene. The CDR3 extends over 19 amino acids. With V trimmed by 0 bases and J by 0 bases, 11 bases remained unmatched.

This clone was counted many times. The chain carries TRBV28 and TRBJ2-1; 14 bases are shared with TRBD2. V was pared by 1 base and J by 7 bases, with 3 bases of the junction left unmatched. Germline V lookup: CDR1 MDHEN, CDR2 SYDVKM. This CDR3 region has 16 residues. CDR3 DNA sequence: TGTGCCAGCAGTTTATTGGGGACTAGCGGGAGAAATGAGCAGTTCTTC. As protein: CASSLLGTSGRNEQFF.